This T cell receptor beta chain came from a study of blood T cell repertoires in COVID-19. The CDR3 loop spans 14 amino acids. Deletions cut 4 bases from V and 3 bases from J, with 13 bases between. Germline V lookup: CDR1 SGHRS, CDR2 YFSETQ. Data came from immunoSEQ multiplex PCR; TCRdb stores just in-frame clones and leaves some out. The sample carries some 200,000 clones, roughly four fifths recorded once. J is TRBJ1-1 and V is TRBV5-1; D possibly corresponds to TRBD1 (6 bases). Source material: peripheral blood. This TCR was sampled from a woman aged 40 to 50 with acute or convalescent COVID-19. In nucleotides, the CDR3 is TGCGCCAGCAGCCTGAACGCAGGGGACACTGAAGCTTTCTTT. It codes for CASSLNAGDTEAFF.